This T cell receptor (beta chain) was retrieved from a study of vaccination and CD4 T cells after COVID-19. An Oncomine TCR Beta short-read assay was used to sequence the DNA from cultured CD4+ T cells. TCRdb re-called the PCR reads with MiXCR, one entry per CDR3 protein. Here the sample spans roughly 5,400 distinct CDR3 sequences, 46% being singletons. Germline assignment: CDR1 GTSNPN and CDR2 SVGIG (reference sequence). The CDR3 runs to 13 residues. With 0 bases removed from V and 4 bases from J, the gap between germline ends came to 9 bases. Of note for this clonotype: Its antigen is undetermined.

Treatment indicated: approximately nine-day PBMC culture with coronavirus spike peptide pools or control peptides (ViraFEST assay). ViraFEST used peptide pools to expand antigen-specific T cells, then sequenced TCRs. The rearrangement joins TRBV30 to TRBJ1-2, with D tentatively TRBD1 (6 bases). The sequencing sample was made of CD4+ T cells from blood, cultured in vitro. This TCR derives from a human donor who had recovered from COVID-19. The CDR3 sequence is CAWSVQGSYGYTF. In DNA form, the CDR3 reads TGTGCCTGGAGTGTTCAGGGGTCCTATGGCTACACCTTC.